Included here is one TCR beta chain sequence, with context. The data were taken from a study of blood T cell repertoires in COVID-19. Study overall: From the United States, Italy and Spain came samples of acute and convalescent COVID-19. Nucleic acid was either cDNA or gDNA, and it came from T cells, B-cell-depleted T cells, or PBMCs.

In the original workflow: Reference gene primers were amplified, and this amplification served to estimate nucleated cell counts. The data were produced by immunoSEQ multiplex PCR, yet TCRdb's version contains in-frame clones alone and is incomplete. V and J calls and clone size follow that table, whereas D and trimming were derived from the DNA. The profile covers around 300,000 clones, with under 90% appearing a single time and roughly 0.92% taken by the ten largest. This CDR3 is built from 14 residues. The V end lost 8 bases, the J end lost 2 bases, and 13 bases lay between the germline ends. Germline assignment: CDR1 MGHRA and CDR2 YSYEKL.

The chain links TRBV4-1 to TRBJ1-3, with D perhaps TRBD1 (5 bases). This clonotype was obtained from a woman aged 40 to 49 who had recovered from COVID-19. Material: peripheral blood. The CDR3 DNA sequence: TGCGCCAGCGCTGCGGGGGAGGCTGGAAACACCATATATTTT. Its translation is CASAAGEAGNTIYF.